The rows below give T cell receptor beta chains drawn from one sample of a study of T cell repertoires in cytomegalovirus infection. No antigen has been identified for these receptors. MiXCR, run by TCRdb on the reads, gives a single entry per CDR3 protein. The data contain around 900,000 distinct CDR3 sequences, approximately 32% of them singletons. The material sequenced was cultured CD8+ T cells from PBMCs, taken from culture after CMV antigen stimulation. The receptor source for this set is a human donor in good health (CMV status not recorded). Some clones in this sample may be carry-over from other donors' samples. CDR3s leave out the opening cysteine and the closing phenylalanine or tryptophan.

v_gene	j_gene	CDR3aa
TRBV9	TRBJ2-2	ASSVNSPGQINTGELF
TRBV4-3	TRBJ1-2	ASSQDSAGGNYGYT
TRBV7-2	TRBJ1-1	ASSLGPASNEAF
TRBV6-5	TRBJ1-6	ASGVGQLSYNSPLH
TRBV5-5	TRBJ2-3	ASSSRGAGVMDTQY
TRBV4-2	TRBJ1-4	ASSQDLGQVDEKLF
TRBV12-3/TRBV12-4	TRBJ2-5	ASTLLREDRRQETQY
TRBV6-2/TRBV6-3	TRBJ2-2	ASSYGVGDVGELF
TRBV6-2/TRBV6-3	TRBJ2-1	ASTTGHEFNEQF
TRBV7-9	TRBJ2-5	ASSSRGTFGETQY
TRBV6-2/TRBV6-3	TRBJ1-1	ASRTDRTIEAF
TRBV28	TRBJ2-1	ASSLPLMPGSVDEQF
TRBV6-8	TRBJ1-1	ASSYSNGHEAF
TRBV10-1	TRBJ2-7	ASSEGGNTPYEQY
TRBV7-8	TRBJ2-7	ASSVRAAYEQY
TRBV7-2	TRBJ1-5	ASSLGLGGAQPQH